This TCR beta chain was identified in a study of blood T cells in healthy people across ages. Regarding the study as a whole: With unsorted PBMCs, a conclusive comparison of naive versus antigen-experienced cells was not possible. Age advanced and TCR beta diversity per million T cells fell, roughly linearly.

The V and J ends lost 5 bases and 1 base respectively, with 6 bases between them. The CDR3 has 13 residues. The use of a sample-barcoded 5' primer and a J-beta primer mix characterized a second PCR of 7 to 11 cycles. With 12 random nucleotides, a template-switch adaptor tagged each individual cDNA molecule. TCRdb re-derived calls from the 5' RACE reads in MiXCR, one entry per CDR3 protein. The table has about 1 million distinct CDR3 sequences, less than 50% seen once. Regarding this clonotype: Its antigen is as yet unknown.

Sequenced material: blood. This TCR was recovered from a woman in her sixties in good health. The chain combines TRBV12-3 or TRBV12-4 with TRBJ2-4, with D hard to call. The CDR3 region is CASSLFAKNIQYF. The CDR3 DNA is TGTGCCAGCAGTCTCTTCGCCAAAAACATTCAGTACTTC.